These 10 T cell receptor beta chains came from one sample sequenced in a study of blood T cell repertoires in COVID-19. Assay: immunoSEQ multiplex PCR; the TCRdb copy retains only in-frame clones and omits some. The data show some 190,000 clones, approximately 80% seen once. The sequenced material came from peripheral blood. Receptor source: a man aged 60 to 69 with acute or convalescent COVID-19.

The chain employs TRBV4-1 and TRBJ1-2; D unresolved. The CDR3 length is 14 residues. V lost 0 bases and J lost 5, with 10 bases in between. Germline values: CDR1 MGHRA, CDR2 YSYEKL. CDR3 protein: CASSQDLRGYGYTF. CDR3 nucleotides: TGCGCCAGCAGCCAAGATTTGAGAGGGTATGGCTACACCTTC.

This clone came up once. This chain connects TRBV7-9 to TRBJ2-5, with 12 bases lining up with TRBD2. CDR1 is SEHNR, CDR2 FQNEAQ, per germline (reference sequence). Trimming removed 3 bases from V and 4 bases from J; junction bases left unmatched: 3. The CDR3 spans 15 residues. CDR3 amino acids: CASSFPGLAGETQYF. As DNA, the CDR3 is TGTGCCAGCAGCTTTCCGGGACTAGCGGGAGAGACCCAGTACTTC.

The rearrangement uses TRBV11-3 and TRBJ1-1; 7 bases fit TRBD1. Per germline, CDR1 SGHNT and CDR2 YENEEA. Germline trimming cut 4 bases from V and 1 base from J; bases unmatched to any gene: 6. This CDR3 comprises 15 residues. This chain's CDR3 is CASSSPRTGNTEAFF. The DNA for the CDR3 is TGTGCCAGCAGCTCCCCGAGGACAGGGAACACTGAAGCTTTCTTT.

As regards this clone: The same CDR3 also results from other DNA sequences found in this sample. The chain employs TRBV3-1 (or the pseudogene TRBV3-2) and TRBJ1-2; TRBD1 agrees at 9 bases. Germline trimming cut 2 bases from V and 4 bases from J; bases unmatched to any gene: 2. The CDR3 totals 14 residues. The V gene's germline CDR1 is LGHDT and CDR2 YNNKEL (reference sequence). CDR3 loop: CASSQQDRGYGYTF. In nucleotides, the CDR3 is TGTGCCAGCAGCCAACAGGACAGGGGCTATGGCTACACCTTC.

CDR3 sequence reads: CASARQGSYGYTF. Written as DNA, the CDR3 is TGTGCCAGTGCCAGACAGGGATCCTATGGCTACACCTTC. This rearrangement joins TRBV19 to TRBJ1-2; 7 bases are shared with TRBD1. V gave up 8 bases and J gave up 4 bases; unmatched junction bases: 7. CDR1 and CDR2 from the germline V gene are LNHDA and SQIVND (reference sequence). The CDR3 is 13 residues long.

This rearrangement joins TRBV7-3 to TRBJ2-3; weak D call: TRBD2 (6 bases). The CDR3 extends over 15 amino acids. CDR1 and CDR2 (germline): SGHTA, FQGTGA. V lost 1 base, J lost 4 bases, and 12 bases lay in between. CDR3 amino acids: CASSLNLAGSDTQYF. CDR3 DNA sequence: TGTGCCAGCAGCTTAAATCTGGCGGGATCAGATACGCAGTATTTT.

The CDR3 loop reads CASSQPQGMNTEAFF. As DNA, the CDR3 is TGTGCCAGCAGTCAGCCACAGGGGATGAACACTGAAGCTTTCTTT. The rearrangement uses TRBV6-5 and TRBJ1-1; 7 positions agree with TRBD1. With V trimmed by 5 bases and J by 0 bases, 6 bases remained unmatched. Germline values: CDR1 MNHEY, CDR2 SVGAGI. This CDR3 has 15 residues.

In the case of this clone: The junction does not match germline at one end; this may be a read error. This chain uses TRBV6-5 with TRBJ2-7; no clear D. Germline CDR1 reads MNHEY; CDR2 reads SVGAGI. CDR3 length: 14 amino acids. This CDR3 is CASSDSASPYEQYF. The CDR3 DNA follows: TGTGCCAGCAGTGACTCAGCAAGCCCCTACGAGCAGTACTTC.

The chain couples TRBV12-3 or TRBV12-4 to TRBJ1-2, with D perhaps TRBD1 (5 bases). V lost 6 bases to trimming and J lost 7 bases, with 15 bases between them. The CDR3 is made up of 13 amino acids. The CDR3 bases are TGTGCCAGCAGGCTCAGGGACTTAAGTGGCTACACCTTC. This sequence encodes CASRLRDLSGYTF.

The chain's CDR3 is CAISATTAQPQHF. The CDR3 nucleotides are TGTGCCATCAGTGCGACGACAGCCCAGCCCCAGCATTTT. The V and J genes are TRBV10-3 and TRBJ1-5, with D perhaps TRBD1 (5 bases). Germline lookup yields CDR1 ENHRY and CDR2 SYGVKD. This CDR3 is 13 amino acids long. The V end lost 4 bases, the J end lost 7 bases, and 11 bases lay between the germline ends.